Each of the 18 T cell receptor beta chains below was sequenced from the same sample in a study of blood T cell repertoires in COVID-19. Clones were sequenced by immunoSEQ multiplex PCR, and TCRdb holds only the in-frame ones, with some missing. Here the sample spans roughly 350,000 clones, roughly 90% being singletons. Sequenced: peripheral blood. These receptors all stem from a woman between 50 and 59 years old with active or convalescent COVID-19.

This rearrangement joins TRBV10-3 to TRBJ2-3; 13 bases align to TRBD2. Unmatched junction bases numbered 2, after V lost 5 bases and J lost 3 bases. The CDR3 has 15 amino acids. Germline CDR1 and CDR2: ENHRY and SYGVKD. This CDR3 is CAISRGLAGTDTQYF. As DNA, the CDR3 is TGTGCCATCAGTCGGGGACTAGCGGGAACAGATACGCAGTATTTT.

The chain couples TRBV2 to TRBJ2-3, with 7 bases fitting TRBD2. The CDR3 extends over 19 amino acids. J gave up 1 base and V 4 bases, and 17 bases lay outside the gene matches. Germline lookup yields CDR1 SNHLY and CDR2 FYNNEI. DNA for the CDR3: TGTGCCAGCAGTGCCCAACTAGCTGCCGGGGGGTCCGGCACAGATACGCAGTATTTT. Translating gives CASSAQLAAGGSGTDTQYF.

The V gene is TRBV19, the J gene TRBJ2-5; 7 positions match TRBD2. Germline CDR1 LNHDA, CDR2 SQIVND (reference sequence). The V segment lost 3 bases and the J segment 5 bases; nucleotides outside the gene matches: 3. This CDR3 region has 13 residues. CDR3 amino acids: CASSIRGEETQYF. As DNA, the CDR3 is TGTGCCAGTAGTATTCGGGGGGAGGAGACCCAGTACTTC.

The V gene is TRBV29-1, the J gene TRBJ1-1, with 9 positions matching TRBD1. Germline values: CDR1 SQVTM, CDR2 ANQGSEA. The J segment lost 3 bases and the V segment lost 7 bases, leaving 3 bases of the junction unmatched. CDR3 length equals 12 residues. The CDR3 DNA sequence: TGCAGCGCCGGACAGGGGTACACTGAAGCTTTCTTT. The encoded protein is CSAGQGYTEAFF.

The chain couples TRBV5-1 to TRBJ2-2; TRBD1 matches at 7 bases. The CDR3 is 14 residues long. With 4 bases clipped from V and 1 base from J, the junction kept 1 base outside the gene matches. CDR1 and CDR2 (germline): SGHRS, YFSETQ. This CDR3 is CASSRTGNTGELFF. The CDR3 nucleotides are TGCGCCAGCAGCCGGACAGGGAACACCGGGGAGCTGTTTTTT.

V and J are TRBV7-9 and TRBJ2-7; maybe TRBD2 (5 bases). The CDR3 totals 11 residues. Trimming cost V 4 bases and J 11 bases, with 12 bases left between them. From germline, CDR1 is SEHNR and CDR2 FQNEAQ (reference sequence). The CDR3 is CASSSEGVEYF. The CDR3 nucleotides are TGTGCCAGCAGCTCAGAGGGAGTGGAGTACTTC.

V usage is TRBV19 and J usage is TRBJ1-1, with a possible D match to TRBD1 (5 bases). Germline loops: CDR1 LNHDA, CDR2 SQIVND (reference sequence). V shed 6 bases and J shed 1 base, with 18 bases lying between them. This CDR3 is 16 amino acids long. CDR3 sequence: CASRSRTLWENTEAFF. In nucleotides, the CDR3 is TGTGCCAGTAGGTCCCGGACACTTTGGGAGAACACTGAAGCTTTCTTT.

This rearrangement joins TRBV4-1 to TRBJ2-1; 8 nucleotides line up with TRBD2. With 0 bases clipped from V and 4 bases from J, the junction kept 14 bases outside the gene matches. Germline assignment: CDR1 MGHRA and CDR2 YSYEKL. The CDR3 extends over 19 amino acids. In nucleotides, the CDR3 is TGCGCCAGCAGCCAAGATCAAGCATCCGGGACTAGGATGTACAATGAGCAGTTCTTC. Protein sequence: CASSQDQASGTRMYNEQFF.

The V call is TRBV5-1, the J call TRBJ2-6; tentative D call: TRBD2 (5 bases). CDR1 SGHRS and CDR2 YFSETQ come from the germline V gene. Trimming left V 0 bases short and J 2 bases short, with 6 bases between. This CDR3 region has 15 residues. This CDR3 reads CASSLDGAGANVLTF. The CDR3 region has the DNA TGCGCCAGCAGCTTGGACGGGGCTGGGGCCAACGTCCTGACTTTC.

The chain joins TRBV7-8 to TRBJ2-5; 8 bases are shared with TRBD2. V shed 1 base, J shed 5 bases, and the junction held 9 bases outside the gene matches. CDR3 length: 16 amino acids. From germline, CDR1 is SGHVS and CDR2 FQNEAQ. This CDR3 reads CASSLGAGGVQETQYF. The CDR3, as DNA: TGTGCCAGCAGCTTAGGGGCGGGGGGAGTCCAGGAGACCCAGTACTTC.

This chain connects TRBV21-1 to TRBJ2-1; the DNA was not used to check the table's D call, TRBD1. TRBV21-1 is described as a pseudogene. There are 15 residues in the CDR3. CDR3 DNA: TGTGCCAGCACCACGCGGCAGGGGCAGTGCAATGAGCAGTTCTTC. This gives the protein CASTTRQGQCNEQFF.

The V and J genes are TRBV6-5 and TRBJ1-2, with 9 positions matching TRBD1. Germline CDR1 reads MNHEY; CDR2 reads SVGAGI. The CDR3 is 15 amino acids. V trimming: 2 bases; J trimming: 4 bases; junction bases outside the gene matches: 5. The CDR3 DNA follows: TGTGCCAGCAGTTACCCAGGACAGGGGAGCTATGGCTACACCTTC. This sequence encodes CASSYPGQGSYGYTF.

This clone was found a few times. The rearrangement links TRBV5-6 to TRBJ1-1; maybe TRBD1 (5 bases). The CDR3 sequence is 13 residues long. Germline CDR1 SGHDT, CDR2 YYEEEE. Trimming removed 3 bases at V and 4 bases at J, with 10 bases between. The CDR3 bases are TGTGCCAGCAGCTGGGGGGAGGGCACTGAAGCTTTCTTT. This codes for CASSWGEGTEAFF.

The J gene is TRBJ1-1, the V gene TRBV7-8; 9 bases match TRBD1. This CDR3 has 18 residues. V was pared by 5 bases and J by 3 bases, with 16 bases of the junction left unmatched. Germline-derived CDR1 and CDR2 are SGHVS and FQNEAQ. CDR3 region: CASSPQTGGYSSDTEAFF. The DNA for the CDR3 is TGTGCCAGCAGCCCCCAGACAGGGGGGTATTCGTCTGACACTGAAGCTTTCTTT. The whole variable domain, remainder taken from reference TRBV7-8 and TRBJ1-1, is GAGVSQSPRYKVAKRGQDVALRCDPISGHVSLFWYQQALGQGPEFLTYFQNEAQLDKSGLPSDRFFAERPEGSVSTLKIQRTQQEDSAVYLCASSPQTGGYSSDTEAFFGQGTRLTVV.

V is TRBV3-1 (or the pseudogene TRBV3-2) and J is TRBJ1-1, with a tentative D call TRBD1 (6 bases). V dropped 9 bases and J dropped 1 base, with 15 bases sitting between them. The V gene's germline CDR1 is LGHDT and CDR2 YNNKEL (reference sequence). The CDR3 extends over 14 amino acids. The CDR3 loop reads CASLAGASNTEAFF. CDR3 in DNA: TGTGCCAGTCTTGCGGGGGCTTCGAACACTGAAGCTTTCTTT.

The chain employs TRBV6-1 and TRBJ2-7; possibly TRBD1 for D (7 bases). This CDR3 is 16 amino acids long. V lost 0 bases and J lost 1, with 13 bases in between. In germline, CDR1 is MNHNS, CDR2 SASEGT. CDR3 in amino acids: CASSEAGRGASYEQYF. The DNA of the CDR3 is TGTGCCAGCAGTGAAGCGGGCAGGGGGGCATCCTACGAGCAGTACTTC.

In nucleotides, the CDR3 is TGTGCCAGCAGTTATATAGACAGGGGCTTTCGCGAGCAGTACTTC. Residues: CASSYIDRGFREQYF. The chain combines TRBV27 with TRBJ2-7, with TRBD1 matching 8 bases. The CDR3 runs to 15 residues. Unmatched junction bases numbered 11, after V lost 4 bases and J lost 6 bases. Looked up from germline, CDR1 is MNHEY and CDR2 is SMNVEV (reference sequence).

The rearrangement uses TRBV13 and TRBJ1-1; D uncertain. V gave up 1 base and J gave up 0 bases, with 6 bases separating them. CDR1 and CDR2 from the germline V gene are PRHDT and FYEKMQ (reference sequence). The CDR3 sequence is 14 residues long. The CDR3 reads CASSLDSVNTEAFF. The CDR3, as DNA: TGTGCCAGCAGCTTAGATTCAGTGAACACTGAAGCTTTCTTT.